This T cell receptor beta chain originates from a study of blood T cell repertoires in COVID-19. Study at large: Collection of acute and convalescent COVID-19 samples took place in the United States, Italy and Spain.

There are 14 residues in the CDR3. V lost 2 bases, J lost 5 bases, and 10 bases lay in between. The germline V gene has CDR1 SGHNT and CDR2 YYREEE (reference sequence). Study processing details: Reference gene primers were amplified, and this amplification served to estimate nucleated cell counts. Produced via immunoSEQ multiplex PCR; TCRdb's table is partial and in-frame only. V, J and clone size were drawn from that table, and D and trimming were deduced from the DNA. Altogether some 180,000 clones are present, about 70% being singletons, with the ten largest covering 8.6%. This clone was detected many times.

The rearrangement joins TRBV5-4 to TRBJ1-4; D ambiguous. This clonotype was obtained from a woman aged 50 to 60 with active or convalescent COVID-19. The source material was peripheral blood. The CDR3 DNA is TGTGCCAGCAGCTTTCGGGGAGACAATGAAAAACTGTTTTTT. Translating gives CASSFRGDNEKLFF.